The 25 T cell receptor beta chains in this list originate from one sample, sequenced in a study of STAT5B mutations in CD4+ large granular lymphocyte leukemia. Generated by immunoSEQ multiplex PCR, the TCRdb table keeps only in-frame clones and is missing some. The sample shows about 33,000 clones, 81% of them seen only once. Sequencing was done on a sample of CD4+ T cells from blood buffy coats. Every receptor here comes from a human donor in good health.

The V call is TRBV7-9, the J call TRBJ1-5; possibly TRBD1 for D (6 bases). CDR1 is SEHNR and CDR2 is FQNEAQ in the germline V gene (reference sequence). V lost 3 bases and J lost 2, with 14 bases in between. This CDR3 is built from 16 residues. CDR3 region: CASSLAGGPGNQPQHF. The CDR3 nucleotides are TGTGCCAGCAGCTTGGCCGGGGGGCCGGGCAATCAGCCCCAGCATTTT.

This rearrangement joins TRBV6-5 to TRBJ1-6; D perhaps matches TRBD1 (6 bases). The CDR3 has 16 residues. V was trimmed by 2 bases and J by 5 bases, leaving 13 bases between them. Germline-derived CDR1 and CDR2 are MNHEY and SVGAGI. The CDR3 DNA reads as TGTGCCAGCAGTTACGCGGGGGCCCTTAATAATTCACCCCTCCACTTT. Encoded protein: CASSYAGALNNSPLHF.

Only one count was recorded for this clone. The rearrangement links TRBV5-4 to TRBJ2-7; D is perhaps TRBD2 (6 bases). This CDR3 comprises 15 residues. The germline V gene has CDR1 SGHNT and CDR2 YYREEE (reference sequence). V shed 3 bases and J shed 2 bases, with 15 bases lying between them. CDR3 nucleotide sequence: TGTGCCAGCAGCTGGGACTTGGCGGGCCCCTACGAGCAGTACTTC. It encodes CASSWDLAGPYEQYF.

The chain is built from TRBV5-6 and TRBJ2-1; TRBD2 matches at 10 bases. Germline trimming cut 4 bases from V and 3 bases from J; bases unmatched to any gene: 4. This CDR3 contains 15 residues. CDR1 is SGHDT and CDR2 is YYEEEE in the germline V gene. The CDR3: CASSIGLADYNEQFF. The CDR3, as DNA: TGTGCCAGCAGCATCGGACTAGCGGACTACAATGAGCAGTTCTTC.

This clone turned up a few times. The CDR3 DNA follows: TGTGCCAGCAGCTTAGAGGGGTCCCAGCATTTT. This translates into CASSLEGSQHF. V gene TRBV7-9 combines with J gene TRBJ1-5; TRBD1 might be the D (5 bases). V was cut by 1 base and J by 11 bases, with 6 bases left in between. The CDR3 loop spans 11 amino acids. Germline CDR1 and CDR2: SEHNR and FQNEAQ (reference sequence).

The V call is TRBV2, the J call TRBJ2-3; a weak D match, TRBD2 (5 bases). The germline V gene encodes CDR1 SNHLY and CDR2 FYNNEI. The V and J ends lost 1 base and 6 bases respectively, with 8 bases between them. CDR3 length: 13 amino acids. CDR3 loop: CASSEEGADTQYF. DNA of the CDR3: TGTGCCAGCAGTGAAGAGGGAGCCGATACGCAGTATTTT. The variable domain in full, completed from reference TRBV2 and TRBJ2-3, reads EPEVTQTPSHQVTQMGQEVILRCVPISNHLYFYWYRQILGQKVEFLVSFYNNEISEKSEIFDDQFSVERPDGSNFTLKIRSTKLEDSAMYFCASSEEGADTQYFGPGTRLTVL.

The chain employs TRBV5-1 and TRBJ2-7; TRBD2 matches 9 bases. Germline CDR1 and CDR2: SGHRS and YFSETQ. Trimming cost V 4 bases and J 4 bases; bases outside gene matches: 12. This CDR3 has 16 residues. The CDR3 region has the DNA TGCGCCAGCAGCCCCGTTGTAGCGGGAGATAGTTACGAGCAGTACTTC. This sequence encodes CASSPVVAGDSYEQYF.

The rearrangement links TRBV27 to TRBJ2-6, with TRBD1 as a possible D gene (6 bases). The CDR3 totals 14 residues. The germline V gene encodes CDR1 MNHEY and CDR2 SMNVEV (reference sequence). Trimming shortened V by 5 bases and J by 2 bases, and 7 bases separated the two germline ends. CDR3 sequence: CASSGTTGANVLTF. CDR3 coding DNA: TGTGCCAGCAGTGGGACAACTGGGGCCAACGTCCTGACTTTC.

The rearrangement uses TRBV11-2 and TRBJ2-5; D unresolved. The CDR3 is 14 amino acids. The V gene lost 3 bases and the J gene lost 4 bases, with 12 bases spanning the gap. Germline CDR1 SGHAT, CDR2 FQNNGV. The CDR3 nucleotides are TGTGCCAGCAGCTTGACCAGGAATAGAGAGACCCAGTACTTC. It codes for CASSLTRNRETQYF.

The chain uses TRBV6-5 and TRBJ2-7; 8 bases fit TRBD2. This CDR3 region has 16 residues. Germline V lookup: CDR1 MNHEY, CDR2 SVGAGI. V was pared by 4 bases and J by 3 bases, with 11 bases of the junction left unmatched. The CDR3: CASSSSATGGVYEQYF. CDR3 DNA: TGTGCCAGCAGTTCTTCCGCAACGGGGGGGGTCTACGAGCAGTACTTC.

The sample holds one count of this clone. The chain joins TRBV5-1 to TRBJ2-6; D ambiguous. Germline V gives CDR1 SGHRS, CDR2 YFSETQ. The CDR3 consists of 16 residues. The germline V and J ends were trimmed by 5 bases and 0 bases, with 12 bases remaining between them. CDR3 DNA: TGCGCCAGCAGTCAAGACACCAGCTCTGGGGCCAACGTCCTGACTTTC. It encodes CASSQDTSSGANVLTF.

The CDR3 DNA reads as TGTGCCAGCAGTTTATCCCCGTTTAACTATGGCTACACCTTC. Translated, it gives CASSLSPFNYGYTF. This sequence joins TRBV28 and TRBJ1-2, with D uncertain. The germline V gene has CDR1 MDHEN and CDR2 SYDVKM. Between the trimmed V and J ends, which lost 1 base and 1 base, there was a span of 7 bases. CDR3 length: 14 amino acids.

The chain couples TRBV5-5 to TRBJ2-7; possibly TRBD1 or TRBD2 for D (5 bases each). Germline CDR1 and CDR2: SGHKS and YYEKEE (reference sequence). The CDR3 runs 13 residues. V lost 0 bases and J 7 bases, leaving 11 bases between the germline ends. CDR3 in amino acids: CASSLVGAWEQYF. The CDR3 DNA is TGTGCCAGCAGCTTGGTCGGGGCTTGGGAGCAGTACTTC.

J is TRBJ2-5 and V is TRBV18; no clear D. Per germline, CDR1 KGHSH and CDR2 LQKENI. The CDR3 runs 13 residues. Trimming shortened V by 0 bases and J by 4 bases, and 6 bases separated the two germline ends. In DNA form, the CDR3 reads TGTGCCAGCTCACCACCGTCCGTAGAGACCCAGTACTTC. Translated: CASSPPSVETQYF.

This chain joins TRBV28 and TRBJ1-5, with D possibly matching TRBD1 (6 bases). Germline V CDR1 and CDR2: MDHEN, SYDVKM. V shed 5 bases and J shed 7 bases, with 12 bases lying between them. The CDR3 has 13 residues. CDR3 residues: CASSPGQLQPQHF. CDR3 DNA sequence: TGTGCCAGCAGTCCCGGACAGTTGCAGCCCCAGCATTTT.

The genes are TRBV6-6 and TRBJ2-3; weak D call: TRBD2 (6 bases). With 6 bases removed from V and 4 bases from J, the gap between germline ends came to 14 bases. This CDR3 is 14 amino acids long. Germline-derived CDR1 and CDR2 are MNHNY and SVGAGI (reference sequence). CDR3 DNA sequence: TGTGCCAGCAGCTTTGGAGGGCCATCAGATACGCAGTATTTT. Translation: CASSFGGPSDTQYF.

The chain uses TRBV7-3 and TRBJ2-5; D gene unclear. The CDR3 consists of 9 residues. CDR1 and CDR2 from the germline V gene are SGHTA and FQGTGA. The chain's CDR3 is CGSLETQYF. In DNA, the CDR3 is TGTGGGAGCCTAGAGACCCAGTACTTC.

The chain links TRBV7-3 to TRBJ2-1; TRBD1 aligns across 10 bases. Germline CDR1 SGHTA, CDR2 FQGTGA. The CDR3 consists of 16 residues. V gave up 5 bases and J gave up 6 bases; unmatched junction bases: 10. DNA for the CDR3: TGTGCCAGCAGCCCGTCGGGACAGGGGATCTTCAATGAGCAGTTCTTC. Translated, it gives CASSPSGQGIFNEQFF.

The gene calls are TRBV2 and TRBJ2-5; tentative D call: TRBD2 (6 bases). Germline values: CDR1 SNHLY, CDR2 FYNNEI. The CDR3 covers 13 residues. V was shortened by 7 bases and J by 5 bases, with 14 bases between the two germline ends. CDR3: CASKAGDGETQYF. CDR3 DNA sequence: TGTGCCAGCAAAGCGGGCGATGGGGAGACCCAGTACTTC.

V usage is TRBV11-2 and J usage is TRBJ2-1; weak D call: TRBD2 (6 bases). V lost 8 bases and J 4 bases, leaving 18 bases between the germline ends. Germline lookup yields CDR1 SGHAT and CDR2 FQNNGV. The CDR3 runs 15 residues. The CDR3 DNA follows: TGTGCCAGCTCCAGGGCGGGATTACCTTACAATGAGCAGTTCTTC. The encoded protein is CASSRAGLPYNEQFF. Full variable domain (missing parts from reference TRBV11-2 and TRBJ2-1): EAGVAQSPRYKIIEKRQSVAFWCNPISGHATLYWYQQILGQGPKLLIQFQNNGVVDDSQLPKDRFSAERLKGVDSTLKIQPAKLEDSAVYLCASSRAGLPYNEQFFGPGTRLTVL.

This chain joins TRBV7-9 and TRBJ2-7, with D perhaps TRBD2 (5 bases). Germline V gives CDR1 SEHNR, CDR2 FQNEAQ (reference sequence). V dropped 4 bases and J dropped 9 bases, with 10 bases sitting between them. The CDR3 length is 11 residues. The CDR3: CASSSEGRQYF. The CDR3 DNA reads as TGTGCCAGCAGCTCCGAGGGCAGGCAGTACTTC.

The V and J genes are TRBV2 and TRBJ2-7; D gene uncertain. Trimming cost V 6 bases and J 5 bases, with 11 bases left between them. Germline V lookup: CDR1 SNHLY, CDR2 FYNNEI. The CDR3 loop spans 12 amino acids. CDR3: CASSLSDHEQYF. DNA of the CDR3: TGTGCCAGCAGCCTGTCTGACCACGAGCAGTACTTC. Using reference TRBV2 and TRBJ2-7 for the parts outside the CDR3, the full variable domain is EPEVTQTPSHQVTQMGQEVILRCVPISNHLYFYWYRQILGQKVEFLVSFYNNEISEKSEIFDDQFSVERPDGSNFTLKIRSTKLEDSAMYFCASSLSDHEQYFGPGTRLTVT.

The CDR3: CASSPQTGQGENYGYTF. In DNA, the CDR3 is TGTGCCAGCAGCCCACAGACAGGTCAAGGGGAAAACTATGGCTACACCTTC. This chain uses TRBV4-2 with TRBJ1-2, with D possibly being TRBD1 (6 bases). Trimming removed 4 bases at V and 2 bases at J, with 20 bases between. CDR3 length: 17 residues. Germline-derived CDR1 and CDR2 are LGHNA and YNFKEQ.

This chain uses TRBV2 with TRBJ1-2, with 7 bases identical to TRBD1. Per the germline V gene, CDR1 is SNHLY and CDR2 is FYNNEI. After removal of 4 bases from V and 6 bases from J, the junction contained 5 bases not matched to a gene. The CDR3 runs 13 residues. DNA for the CDR3: TGTGCCAGCAGTGCCGAGACAGGGAATGGCTACACCTTC. Translated: CASSAETGNGYTF.

This clone was seen a few times. The chain links TRBV5-8 to TRBJ1-2; perhaps TRBD1 as D (6 bases). CDR1 is SGHTS, CDR2 YDEGEE, per germline. CDR3 length: 15 residues. V lost 2 bases and J 5 bases, leaving 16 bases between the germline ends. The chain's CDR3 is CASSLLGGGRYGYTF. CDR3 in DNA: TGTGCCAGCAGCTTATTAGGGGGAGGAAGGTATGGCTACACCTTC.